This T cell receptor beta chain originates from a study of T-cell memory formation after mild COVID-19. About the research overall: TCR clusters were largely donor specific. The study, taken as a whole, reports: The pre-infection memory compartment contained some responding clones, suggesting cross-reactive memory joined. Second-wave clones peaking on day 37 lacked confirmed SARS-CoV-2 specificity. CD4/CD8 balance characterized clones contracting day 15 to 85, and CD4+ skew characterized later expanders.

This clonotype showed up many times. Its matching antigen is unknown. A single record per CDR3 protein comes from TCRdb applying MiXCR to the 5' RACE reads. The table has 380,000 or so distinct CDR3 sequences, approximately 14% seen once. The V and J ends lost 4 bases and 6 bases respectively, with 14 bases between them. From germline, CDR1 is SQVTM and CDR2 ANQGSEA. The CDR3 runs to 13 residues. The rearrangement links TRBV29-1 to TRBJ2-3; the D gene is possibly TRBD2 (5 bases). This TCR was recovered from a young man who had mild COVID-19 (a few samples of this study predate the infection). Cell type and time point are not known. The sequencing input was PBMCs or a T cell subset sorted from them (not recorded which). DNA for the CDR3: TGCAGCGTTGCCCCAGCGGCTCGGGATACGCAGTATTTT. Translated: CSVAPAARDTQYF.